These 3 T cell receptor beta chains were all obtained from the same sample, sequenced in a study of control samples from healthy donors and cancer patients. Using immunoSEQ multiplex PCR, the repertoire was profiled, and TCRdb retains in-frame clones only, with some absent. The sample consists of approximately 94,000 clones, approximately 84% of them appearing once. The sample taken for sequencing was blood. These receptors all come from a woman in her forties or fifties in good health.

The rearrangement links TRBV10-3 to TRBJ1-4; D ambiguous. Trimming took off 2 bases at V and 5 bases at J, with 6 bases between the two ends. This CDR3 is 13 amino acids long. Germline CDR1 ENHRY, CDR2 SYGVKD. DNA of the CDR3: TGTGCCATCAGTGAGGAACCAAATGAAAAACTGTTTTTT. Protein product: CAISEEPNEKLFF.

This rearrangement joins TRBV30 to TRBJ1-2, with D possibly being TRBD1 (5 bases). V was clipped by 5 bases and J by 2 bases, with 15 bases between them. Germline V gene lookup returns CDR1 GTSNPN and CDR2 SVGIG (reference sequence). This CDR3 comprises 14 residues. DNA of the CDR3: TGTGCCTGGGGGGGTCGGACCCCGAACTATGGCTACACCTTC. Amino acid sequence: CAWGGRTPNYGYTF. The full variable domain, its missing parts supplied by reference TRBV30 and TRBJ1-2, is SQTIHQWPATLVQPVGSPLSLECTVEGTSNPNLYWYRQAAGRGLQLLFYSVGIGQISSEVPQNLSASRPQDRQFILSSKKLLLSDSGFYLCAWGGRTPNYGYTFGSGTRLTVV.

V usage is TRBV12-3 or TRBV12-4 and J usage is TRBJ2-1; no reliable D call. The CDR3 has 13 amino acids. With 4 bases removed from V and 12 bases from J, the gap between germline ends came to 16 bases. The CDR3 DNA follows: TGTGCCAGCAGTTACCTTAAGACCGGGTGGCAGTTCTTC. Encoded protein: CASSYLKTGWQFF.